The table lists the clone carrying this TCR beta chain with many counts. What it binds is not known. These data originate in a study of Graves' ophthalmopathy and Graves' hyperthyroidism. The study, taken as a whole, reports: Most expanded thyroid clonotypes above 0.001 frequency also appeared in blood. In separating ophthalmopathy from stable hyperthyroidism, a 13-signature model achieved roughly 90% sensitivity and 65% to 84% specificity.

V was shortened by 4 bases and J by 1 base, with 14 bases between the two germline ends. The germline V gene has CDR1 SGHDT and CDR2 YYEEEE. The CDR3 is made up of 15 amino acids. Calling hyperthyroidism stable required that no ophthalmopathy show up within 18 months of follow-up. Amplified material comprised TCR beta CDR3 regions derived from RNA transcripts. The first round was an RT-PCR with HTBI primers, and the second round was a multiplex PCR. TCRdb fed the multiplex PCR reads into MiXCR, producing one record per CDR3 protein. The data contain just over 600,000 distinct CDR3 sequences, 20% to 25% of them singletons.

V and J are TRBV5-6 and TRBJ1-1; a possible D gene is TRBD1 (5 bases). The TCR was taken from a woman aged 18-29 years with stable Graves' hyperthyroidism. Some clones in this sample may be carry-over from other donors' samples. Sequencing used peripheral blood. The CDR3 nucleotides read TGTGCCAGCAGCACCCCAAGACAGAGGAACACTGAAGCTTTCTTT. Its protein is CASSTPRQRNTEAFF.